Below, 18 T cell receptor beta chains from the same sample are listed, as sequenced in a study of T cells after yellow fever vaccination. From the 5' RACE reads, TCRdb called clonotypes with MiXCR, one entry per CDR3 protein. The table records 250,000 or so distinct CDR3 sequences, 6.7% of them present only once. This specimen consisted of CD4+ T cells sorted from PBMCs, obtained on the day of the yellow fever booster vaccination. These receptor sequences come from a man in his thirties or forties who received the YFV17D yellow fever vaccine.

This clonotype was recorded at least ten times. V is TRBV29-1 and J is TRBJ2-1, with 7 bases fitting TRBD2. The junction had 9 bases not matched to a gene; V was cut back by 6 bases and J by 7 bases. The CDR3 contains 13 residues. Germline assignment: CDR1 SQVTM and CDR2 ANQGSEA. The chain's CDR3 is CSVSPSGGNEQFF. The CDR3 region has the DNA TGCAGCGTATCACCCTCGGGGGGTAATGAGCAGTTCTTC.

This chain links TRBV11-2 with TRBJ2-1; 8 positions match TRBD1. V was clipped by 5 bases and J by 10 bases; unmatched bases: 13. The germline CDR1 and CDR2 sequences are SGHAT and FQNNGV. The CDR3 sequence is 15 residues long. In DNA, the CDR3 is TGTGCCAGCAGCCCTAGCCGACGACAGGGGAACGAGCAGTTCTTC. As protein: CASSPSRRQGNEQFF.

This clonotype came up a few times. The genes are TRBV12-3 or TRBV12-4 and TRBJ2-1; 7 bases are shared with TRBD2. There are 17 residues in the CDR3. J lost 7 bases, V lost 2 bases, and 14 bases had no gene match. The CDR3, as DNA: TGTGCCAGCAGTTTAAATTCGGGAGGTAGAGGGCAGAATGAGCAGTTCTTC. This sequence encodes CASSLNSGGRGQNEQFF.

The chain has TRBV7-9 and TRBJ2-1; TRBD2 matches 7 bases. Trimming at V came to 3 bases and at J to 6 bases, leaving 8 bases not matched to a gene. The germline gives CDR1 SEHNR, CDR2 FQNEAQ (reference sequence). This CDR3 contains 15 residues. The DNA of the CDR3 is TGTGCCAGCAGCTTCATCCGCGGGAGAGGCAATGAGCAGTTCTTC. It codes for CASSFIRGRGNEQFF.

This clonotype came up a few times. CDR3 in amino acids: CASSQERGGTVADTQYF. The CDR3 bases are TGCGCCAGCAGCCAGGAGCGGGGGGGGACAGTTGCAGATACGCAGTATTTT. The V call is TRBV4-3, the J call TRBJ2-3; 10 bases line up with TRBD2. This CDR3 contains 17 residues. V dropped 3 bases and J dropped 4; count of bases not matched to a gene: 10. CDR1 LGHNA and CDR2 YSLEER come from the germline V gene.

This clonotype was counted only a few times. The gene calls are TRBV5-1 and TRBJ1-2; 8 positions agree with TRBD1. V lost 4 bases and J lost 8; bases outside the gene matches: 7. The CDR3 length is 13 residues. CDR1 and CDR2 (germline): SGHRS, YFSETQ. The CDR3 loop is CASSGDRGLGYTF. CDR3 sequence (DNA): TGCGCCAGCAGCGGAGACAGGGGATTGGGCTACACCTTC.

This clonotype was detected many times. The rearrangement links TRBV7-2 to TRBJ1-2, with a weak D call TRBD1 (6 bases). CDR1 and CDR2 from the germline V gene are SGHTA and FQGNSA. V was pared by 8 bases and J by 1 base, with 17 bases between. This CDR3 contains 15 residues. The CDR3 reads CASALGGPNNYGYTF. DNA of the CDR3: TGTGCCAGCGCCTTAGGGGGGCCCAATAACTATGGCTACACCTTC. Drawing the rest from reference TRBV7-2 and TRBJ1-2, the complete variable domain is GAGVSQSPSNKVTEKGKDVELRCDPISGHTALYWYRQSLGQGLEFLIYFQGNSAPDKSGLPSDRFSAERTGGSVSTLTIQRTQQEDSAVYLCASALGGPNNYGYTFGSGTRLTVV.

This clonotype showed up just a few times. The chain couples TRBV20-1 to TRBJ2-4; TRBD2 is a possible D gene (6 bases). CDR3 length equals 16 residues. Germline V gene lookup returns CDR1 DFQATT and CDR2 SNEGSKA (reference sequence). Between the trimmed V and J ends, which lost 6 bases and 0 bases, there was a span of 18 bases. The CDR3 protein is CSAAPAGSRAKNIQYF. The CDR3 nucleotides read TGCAGTGCCGCCCCCGCGGGGAGCCGAGCCAAAAACATTCAGTACTTC.

This clonotype was counted ten times or more. The chain is built from TRBV10-3 and TRBJ1-3, with a tentative D call TRBD1 (5 bases). The V and J ends lost 6 bases and 4 bases respectively, with 19 bases between them. Per the germline V gene, CDR1 is ENHRY and CDR2 is SYGVKD. This CDR3 region has 16 residues. The CDR3 DNA is TGTGCCATCAGCAAAGAAGGGGTCTCAGGCGGAAACACCATATATTTT. Encoded protein: CAISKEGVSGGNTIYF.

Ten or more counts support this clonotype. The chain recombines TRBV7-9 with TRBJ1-4; D remains unclear. Germline values: CDR1 SEHNR, CDR2 FQNEAQ (reference sequence). The V and J ends lost 5 bases and 14 bases respectively, with 18 bases between them. The CDR3 loop spans 13 amino acids. Here the CDR3 DNA reads TGTGCCAGCAGCCGGAGGGATGGAGCCGAGCTGTTTTTT. Translated: CASSRRDGAELFF.

This clonotype has a handful of counts. The rearrangement joins TRBV5-4 to TRBJ2-7, with 9 nucleotides matching TRBD1. V dropped 4 bases and J dropped 6; count of bases not matched to a gene: 11. The CDR3 totals 15 residues. Germline-derived CDR1 and CDR2 are SGHNT and YYREEE (reference sequence). The CDR3, as DNA: TGTGCCAGCAGCCCCCGGACAGGGGTCCTTGGCGAGCAGTACTTC. This sequence encodes CASSPRTGVLGEQYF.

This clonotype was counted once. A much bigger clone sits one base away, suggesting this may be a read error. CDR3 DNA: TGTGCTACTGGTTTGCCGTTAAGGGGGTTACATGCTCATGAGCAGTACTTC. Amino acids: CATGLPLRGLHAHEQYF. The chain uses TRBV12-5 and TRBJ2-7; tentatively, D is TRBD1 (6 bases). The CDR3 has 17 residues. Germline V lookup: CDR1 LGHNT, CDR2 FRNRAP.

This clonotype occurred many times. This chain links TRBV4-2 with TRBJ2-3; 11 bases align to TRBD2. The CDR3 contains 18 residues. V dropped 0 bases and J dropped 1; count of bases not matched to a gene: 6. CDR1 is LGHNA and CDR2 is YNFKEQ in the germline V gene. CDR3 DNA sequence: TGTGCCAGCAGCCAAGATCCTAGCGGGAGGAGGGGCACAGATACGCAGTATTTT. Translated: CASSQDPSGRRGTDTQYF.

There are many counts of this clonotype. The chain joins TRBV7-2 to TRBJ1-1; possibly TRBD1 for D (6 bases). CDR3 length equals 14 residues. Germline-derived CDR1 and CDR2 are SGHTA and FQGNSA. V was trimmed by 2 bases and J by 4 bases, leaving 11 bases between them. CDR3 amino acids: CASSLLIQGTEAFF. The CDR3 bases are TGTGCCAGCAGCTTACTTATACAGGGCACTGAAGCTTTCTTT.

In this sample, this clonotype turned up a few times. The chain has TRBV11-2 and TRBJ2-2; the match to TRBD2 covers 13 bases. CDR1 is SGHAT, CDR2 FQNNGV, per germline. The CDR3 totals 14 residues. The V and J ends lost 5 bases and 8 bases, in that order; junction bases with no gene match: 2. The CDR3, as DNA: TGTGCCAGCAGCACGGGACTAGCGGGAGGGGAGCTGTTTTTT. It is translated as CASSTGLAGGELFF. The complete variable domain, with remaining parts taken from reference TRBV11-2 and TRBJ2-2, reads EAGVAQSPRYKIIEKRQSVAFWCNPISGHATLYWYQQILGQGPKLLIQFQNNGVVDDSQLPKDRFSAERLKGVDSTLKIQPAKLEDSAVYLCASSTGLAGGELFFGEGSRLTVL.

Ten or more counts support this clonotype. V and J are TRBV20-1 and TRBJ2-1, with unresolved D. This CDR3 spans 11 amino acids. The germline CDR1 and CDR2 sequences are DFQATT and SNEGSKA (reference sequence). The germline V and J ends were trimmed by 1 base and 5 bases, with 3 bases remaining between them. The CDR3 sequence: CSARGNNEQFF. The CDR3 coding sequence is TGCAGTGCTAGAGGAAACAATGAGCAGTTCTTC.

The rearrangement uses TRBV5-1 and TRBJ1-2, with D possibly being TRBD1 (5 bases). V was cut by 3 bases and J by 3 bases, with 15 bases left in between. Germline V lookup: CDR1 SGHRS, CDR2 YFSETQ. The CDR3 contains 15 residues. Written as DNA, the CDR3 is TGCGCCAGCAGCTCGGGGGGGACGGTAGACTATGGCTACACCTTC. This codes for CASSSGGTVDYGYTF.

The V and J genes are TRBV7-9 and TRBJ2-7, with TRBD2 matching 7 bases. Germline CDR1 is SEHNR and CDR2 is FQNEAQ (reference sequence). Losses at the gene ends were 5 bases for V and 3 bases for J; bases not matched to a gene: 7. The length of the CDR3 is 14 residues. Here the CDR3 DNA reads TGTGCCAGCAGCCTGGGGGGGAATAACTACGAGCAGTACTTC. This encodes CASSLGGNNYEQYF.